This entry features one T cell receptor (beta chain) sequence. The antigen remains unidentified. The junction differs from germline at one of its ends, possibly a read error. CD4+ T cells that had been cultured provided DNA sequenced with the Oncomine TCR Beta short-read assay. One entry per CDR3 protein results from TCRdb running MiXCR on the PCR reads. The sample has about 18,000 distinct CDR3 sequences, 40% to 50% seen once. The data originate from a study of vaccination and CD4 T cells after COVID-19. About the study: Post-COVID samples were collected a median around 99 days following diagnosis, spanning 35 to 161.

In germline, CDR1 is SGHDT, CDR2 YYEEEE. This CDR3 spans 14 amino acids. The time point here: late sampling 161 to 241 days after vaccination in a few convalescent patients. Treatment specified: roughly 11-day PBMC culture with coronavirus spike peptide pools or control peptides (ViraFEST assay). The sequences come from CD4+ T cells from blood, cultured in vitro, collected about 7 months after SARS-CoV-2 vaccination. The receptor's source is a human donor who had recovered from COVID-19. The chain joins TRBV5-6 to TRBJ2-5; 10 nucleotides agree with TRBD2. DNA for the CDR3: TGTGCCGGCAGCCGGACTAGCGGACAAGAGACCCAGTACTTC. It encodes CAGSRTSGQETQYF.